These 26 T cell receptor beta chains came from one sample sequenced in a study of lung T cells in sarcoidosis with Löfgren's syndrome (dated by TCRdb to 2015 to 2018). The instrument was an Illumina MiSeq. The public reads were reanalyzed by TCRdb: fastp trimming at Q25, MiXCR alignment, in-frame beta chains only. Duplicate CDR3 protein sequences are folded into a single record with the most common DNA and genes. Present in this sample are roughly 7,800 distinct CDR3 sequences, around 21% of which were seen just once. Around 23% of the sample lies in the top ten. The specimen was CD4+ T cells from bronchoalveolar lavage fluid. Receptor source: a human donor with sarcoidosis (Löfgren's syndrome or another form), or a control subject (not recorded which).

Ten or more counts support this clonotype. This sequence joins TRBV12-5 and TRBJ2-3, with TRBD2 matching over 7 bases. Trimming removed 5 bases from V and 3 bases from J; junction bases left unmatched: 14. This CDR3 has 17 amino acids. Looked up from germline, CDR1 is LGHNT and CDR2 is FRNRAP. The CDR3: CASGGAYSGAWTDTQYF. The DNA of the CDR3 is TGTGCTAGTGGTGGCGCCTACAGCGGGGCTTGGACAGATACGCAGTATTTT. The whole variable domain, filled in from reference TRBV12-5 and TRBJ2-3, reads DARVTQTPRHKVTEMGQEVTMRCQPILGHNTVFWYRQTMMQGLELLAYFRNRAPLDDSGMPKDRFSAEMPDATLATLKIQPSEPRDSAVYFCASGGAYSGAWTDTQYFGPGTRLTVL.

This clonotype was seen ten or more times. The J gene is TRBJ1-1, the V gene TRBV27; 7 bases match TRBD1. J gave up 5 bases and V 6 bases, and 6 bases lay outside the gene matches. Germline V gene sequence: CDR1 MNHEY, CDR2 SMNVEV (reference sequence). This CDR3 contains 13 residues. CDR3 sequence (DNA): TGTGCCAGCAGAGCCGACAGGGAAACTGAAGCTTTCTTT. Translation gives CASRADRETEAFF.

The chain links TRBV10-1 to TRBJ2-3, with 7 bases matching TRBD2. The CDR3 covers 13 residues. Germline V gene data show CDR1 as WNHNN and CDR2 as SYGVQD (reference sequence). The V segment lost 2 bases and the J segment 4 bases; nucleotides outside the gene matches: 0. The CDR3 sequence: CASSERGADTQYF. The CDR3 DNA sequence: TGCGCCAGCAGTGAGCGGGGGGCAGATACGCAGTATTTT.

Notes on this clonotype: Possible read error: a much larger clone is one base away. The chain uses TRBV7-9 and TRBJ2-2; the D gene is possibly TRBD2 (6 bases). Germline CDR1 and CDR2: SEHNR and FQNEAQ (reference sequence). There are 16 residues in the CDR3. V was clipped by 5 bases and J by 7 bases, with 20 bases between them. The CDR3 reads CASSPTGGVPSGELFF. CDR3 coding DNA: TGTGCCAGCAGCCCTACCGGCGGGGTTCCTAGCGGGGAGCTGTTTTTT.

Points on this clonotype: A much bigger clone sits one base away, suggesting this may be a read error. This chain links TRBV19 with TRBJ2-5, with 7 nucleotides matching TRBD1. Germline-derived CDR1 and CDR2 are LNHDA and SQIVND (reference sequence). The CDR3 loop spans 13 amino acids. J gave up 4 bases and V 9 bases, and 8 bases lay outside the gene matches. In DNA, the CDR3 is TGTGCCAGCTCGAGACAGGGCCCAGAGACCCAGTACTTC. It is translated as CASSRQGPETQYF.

Sample share makes this clonotype medium-sized. The V and J genes are TRBV15 and TRBJ1-4; D remains unclear. The CDR3 has 15 amino acids. Germline CDR1 is LNHNV and CDR2 is YYDKDF (reference sequence). V was shortened by 0 bases and J by 3 bases, with 8 bases between the two germline ends. The CDR3 is CATSREQLANEKLFF. CDR3 nucleotide sequence: TGTGCCACCAGCAGAGAACAGCTGGCTAATGAAAAACTGTTTTTT.

This clonotype was observed at least ten times. J is TRBJ2-6 and V is TRBV18; TRBD2 is a possible D gene (5 bases). Trimming shortened V by 3 bases and J by 4 bases, and 16 bases separated the two germline ends. The germline V gene has CDR1 KGHSH and CDR2 LQKENI. The CDR3 is made up of 17 amino acids. The CDR3 DNA follows: TGTGCCAGCTCACCCCGGGTCGTTTCGGGAGGGGCCAACGTCCTGACTTTC. Translation: CASSPRVVSGGANVLTF.

The V gene is TRBV7-6, the J gene TRBJ2-1; TRBD1 might be the D (5 bases). The CDR3 is 12 residues long. Trimming stripped 6 bases from V and 6 bases from J, with 9 bases between. Germline CDR1 is SGHVS and CDR2 is FNYEAQ. CDR3 in DNA: TGTGCCAGCAGTCCCGACAGCAATGAGCAGTTCTTC. Its translation: CASSPDSNEQFF.

In its sample, this clonotype was seen many times. This sequence joins TRBV18 and TRBJ2-7; 11 bases match TRBD2. The length of the CDR3 is 16 residues. The J segment lost 7 bases and the V segment lost 2 bases, leaving 10 bases of the junction unmatched. Germline CDR1 is KGHSH and CDR2 is LQKENI. The CDR3 region is CASSPTSGGPAGEQYF. The CDR3, as DNA: TGTGCCAGCTCACCAACTAGCGGGGGACCCGCGGGGGAGCAGTACTTC.

The chain is built from TRBV5-4 and TRBJ2-7; weak D call: TRBD1 (5 bases). Trimming removed 3 bases at V and 4 bases at J, with 11 bases between. The CDR3 runs 13 residues. From germline, CDR1 is SGHNT and CDR2 YYREEE (reference sequence). This chain's CDR3 is CASSSAGRYEQYF. The CDR3 DNA reads TGTGCCAGCAGCTCGGCAGGGCGATACGAGCAGTACTTC.

This clonotype appeared a few times. The chain recombines TRBV27 with TRBJ2-6, with D possibly TRBD2 on 5 matching bases. The V gene lost 1 base and the J gene lost 3 bases, with 10 bases spanning the gap. The CDR3 is made up of 16 amino acids. CDR1 is MNHEY and CDR2 is SMNVEV in the germline V gene (reference sequence). In DNA, the CDR3 is TGTGCCAGCAGTTTATACGGAGAGGGTGGGGCCAACGTCCTGACTTTC. Its translation: CASSLYGEGGANVLTF.

This clonotype was seen only once. The CDR3 does not end in the conserved phenylalanine or tryptophan, so this is likely a read error. The chain has TRBV30 and TRBJ1-4; 7 bases match TRBD1. Germline CDR1 GTSNPN, CDR2 SVGIG (reference sequence). The V segment lost 3 bases and the J segment 8 bases; nucleotides outside the gene matches: 9. The CDR3 sequence is 14 residues long. CDR3 nucleotides: TGTGCCTGGAGGGAAACCGGGACAGTGGAAAAACTGTTTTTA. It is translated as CAWRETGTVEKLFL.

Turning to this clonotype: The junction departs from germline at one end; a sequencing error may be responsible. This chain uses TRBV7-2 with TRBJ1-5, with TRBD1 identical over 7 bases. The CDR3 is 14 residues long. Germline values: CDR1 SGHTA, CDR2 FQGNSA. In nucleotides, the CDR3 is TGTGCCAGCAGTCTTAGACAGGGCAATCAGCACCAGCATTTT. Protein sequence: CASSLRQGNQHQHF.

In this sample, this clonotype turned up many times. The chain uses TRBV7-2 and TRBJ1-5, with D possibly matching TRBD1 (6 bases). Trimming shortened V by 3 bases and J by 9 bases, and 9 bases separated the two germline ends. CDR1 SGHTA and CDR2 FQGNSA come from the germline V gene. This CDR3 has 12 residues. CDR3 region: CASSLRGRPQHF. The CDR3, as DNA: TGTGCCAGCAGCTTGCGGGGGCGGCCCCAGCATTTT.

This clonotype has at least ten counts. The chain joins TRBV19 to TRBJ1-5, with D unresolved. Germline V gives CDR1 LNHDA, CDR2 SQIVND (reference sequence). This CDR3 region has 13 residues. The V gene lost 3 bases and the J gene lost 3 bases, with 6 bases spanning the gap. The CDR3 nucleotides are TGTGCCAGTAGTATTGCCCACAATCAGCCCCAGCATTTT. This translates into CASSIAHNQPQHF.

This clonotype was detected a few times. The chain employs TRBV9 and TRBJ2-5; 8 bases fit TRBD2. CDR1 is SGDLS and CDR2 is YYNGEE in the germline V gene. The CDR3 spans 15 residues. Trimming took 0 bases from V and 2 from J; bases not matched to a gene: 3. The CDR3 DNA reads as TGTGCCAGCAGCGTAGGCGGGGGGCAGCAAGAGACCCAGTACTTC. Translating gives CASSVGGGQQETQYF.

This rearrangement joins TRBV12-3 or TRBV12-4 to TRBJ1-2; D unresolved. This CDR3 spans 13 amino acids. V dropped 6 bases and J dropped 4 bases, with 12 bases sitting between them. CDR3 loop: CASRRTAGYGYTF. Written as DNA, the CDR3 is TGTGCCAGCAGGCGGACGGCGGGCTATGGCTACACCTTC.

The chain uses TRBV5-1 and TRBJ2-3; 12 positions agree with TRBD2. This CDR3 region has 16 residues. J lost 7 bases, V lost 0 bases, and 6 bases had no gene match. Germline values: CDR1 SGHRS, CDR2 YFSETQ. The DNA of the CDR3 is TGCGCCAGCAGCTTGGCCTCTAGCGGGGGGGCTTATACGCAGTATTTT. Translated, it gives CASSLASSGGAYTQYF.

This rearrangement joins TRBV5-5 to TRBJ2-1; D is unresolved. Per germline, CDR1 SGHKS and CDR2 YYEKEE (reference sequence). The CDR3 is 15 amino acids. V was cut by 2 bases and J by 3 bases, with 12 bases left in between. The CDR3 DNA reads as TGTGCCAGCAGCTTAAGGGAAGGGAACTACAATGAGCAGTTCTTC. Encoded protein: CASSLREGNYNEQFF.

Here the CDR3 reads CASSLDDQPQHF. For the CDR3, the DNA is TGTGCCAGCAGCTTAGATGATCAGCCCCAGCATTTT. The V call is TRBV7-9, the J call TRBJ1-5; D remains unclear. Germline V gene sequence: CDR1 SEHNR, CDR2 FQNEAQ (reference sequence). The CDR3 is 12 residues long. The V end was cut by 1 base, the J end by 5 bases, with 3 bases between.

The sample holds a few counts of this clonotype. This chain links TRBV5-1 with TRBJ1-5; TRBD1 matches at 10 bases. The V and J ends lost 4 bases and 7 bases, in that order; junction bases with no gene match: 8. Germline CDR1 reads SGHRS; CDR2 reads YFSETQ. The CDR3 consists of 15 residues. CDR3 sequence (DNA): TGCGCCAGCAGCCCGGGGACAGGGGCTAAACAGCCCCAGCATTTT. It yields the protein CASSPGTGAKQPQHF.

In this sample, this clonotype turned up many times. V usage is TRBV20-1 and J usage is TRBJ2-7; TRBD1 matches at 10 bases. Trimming took 2 bases from V and 4 from J; bases not matched to a gene: 5. This CDR3 is built from 14 residues. Germline lookup yields CDR1 DFQATT and CDR2 SNEGSKA (reference sequence). The CDR3 nucleotides are TGCAGTGCTAGACAGACAGGGGGCGCGTACGAGCAGTACTTC. Protein product: CSARQTGGAYEQYF.

Only a few counts were recorded for this clonotype. A much larger clone lies one base from this, so it may be a read error. The rearrangement uses TRBV3-1 and TRBJ2-3; TRBD2 matches at 8 bases. V shed 5 bases, J shed 6 bases, and the junction held 4 bases outside the gene matches. CDR3 length equals 13 residues. Germline CDR1 and CDR2: LGHDT and YNNKEL (reference sequence). As DNA, the CDR3 is TGTGCCAGCAGCAAAGCGGGGGCGGATACGCAGTATTTT. Amino acid sequence: CASSKAGADTQYF.

In regard to this clonotype: Since a much larger clone is just one base distant, this may be a read error. V gene TRBV7-9 combines with J gene TRBJ2-1; 12 bases agree with TRBD2. Per germline, CDR1 SEHNR and CDR2 FQNEAQ (reference sequence). The CDR3 is 15 amino acids. The CDR3 is CASSARLAGDNEQLF. In DNA form, the CDR3 reads TGTGCCAGCAGCGCCCGACTAGCGGGGGACAATGAGCAGCTCTTC.

In its sample, this clonotype was seen many times. V gene TRBV11-2 combines with J gene TRBJ1-2; D gene uncertain. This CDR3 has 14 residues. V lost 5 bases and J 4 bases, leaving 14 bases between the germline ends. CDR1 is SGHAT and CDR2 is FQNNGV in the germline V gene. The CDR3 loop reads CASSPPGVTYGYTF. The CDR3 DNA is TGTGCCAGCAGCCCCCCGGGAGTAACCTATGGCTACACCTTC.

On this clonotype: The conserved phenylalanine or tryptophan normally closing the CDR3 is absent here, so this likely arose from a read error. This rearrangement joins TRBV27 to TRBJ2-6; D possibly corresponds to TRBD2 (6 bases). Germline V gene data show CDR1 as MNHEY and CDR2 as SMNVEV (reference sequence). The length of the CDR3 is 15 residues. CDR3 sequence (DNA): TGTGCCAGCAGATCCCGGGGGTTTGGGGCCAGCGTCCTGACTTAC. Its translation: CASRSRGFGASVLTY.